What follows are 14 T cell receptor beta chains derived from one specimen sequenced in a study of post-analysis software for immune sequencing data (dated by TCRdb to about 2015). Study-wide conclusions, independent of this receptor: Roughly 5 TRBV segments, including TRBV5-6, TRBV5-1 and TRBV20-1, were significantly more frequent in patients than controls.

These TCRs' antigens remain unknown. The library was obtained by PCR. TCRdb lists the instrument as Illumina HiSeq 2500. To reduce PCR and sequencing biases, unique molecular identifiers were incorporated into the TCR beta cDNA libraries. TCRdb redid the processing of the public reads, applying fastp at Q25 and MiXCR, and retained in-frame beta chains. Merged by CDR3 protein, the rows form single entries marked with the most common genes and DNA. This sample comprises 700,000 to 900,000 distinct CDR3 sequences, under 60% of them detected only once. The ten most abundant clones make up 4.9% of the sample. The sample comprised blood. The source of these receptors is a girl aged 10-17 years with multiple sclerosis.

This clonotype has a handful of counts. V is TRBV27 and J is TRBJ1-2; D is ambiguous. This CDR3 contains 14 residues. The V gene's germline CDR1 is MNHEY and CDR2 SMNVEV (reference sequence). The ends were cut back, 3 bases at V and 8 bases at J, with 16 bases in the middle. CDR3 loop: CASSFRAGFGGYTF. The CDR3 region has the DNA TGTGCCAGCAGTTTTCGGGCGGGGTTCGGGGGCTACACCTTC.

The rearrangement links TRBV12-3 or TRBV12-4 to TRBJ2-5; D could derive from TRBD1 or TRBD2 (5 bases each). The V end lost 6 bases, the J end lost 6 bases, and 17 bases lay between the germline ends. The CDR3 has 14 amino acids. This CDR3 is CASSNVGAVKTQYF. CDR3 in DNA: TGTGCCAGCAGCAACGTCGGGGCCGTAAAGACCCAGTACTTC.

This clonotype was detected once. This chain uses TRBV20-1 with TRBJ1-2, with 8 nucleotides matching TRBD1. CDR3 length: 15 residues. The junction had 11 bases not matched to a gene; V was cut back by 6 bases and J by 2 bases. The germline CDR1 and CDR2 sequences are DFQATT and SNEGSKA (reference sequence). CDR3 DNA: TGCAGTGCCAAGGACTGGGACAGGCAGAACTATGGCTACACCTTC. Protein: CSAKDWDRQNYGYTF.

Comment on this clonotype: At one end, the junction sequence differs from germline, possibly due to a read error. The chain recombines TRBV7-7 with TRBJ2-7; TRBD2 agrees at 10 bases. The germline V gene has CDR1 SSHAT and CDR2 FNYEAQ (reference sequence). The CDR3 has 15 amino acids. CDR3 bases: TGTGCTAGCAGCTTAGGGACTAGCGCAGCCTACGAGCAGTACTTC. Residues: CASSLGTSAAYEQYF.

CDR3: CSVGARATDTQYF. The DNA for the CDR3 is TGCAGCGTTGGGGCTAGAGCCACAGATACGCAGTATTTT. The gene calls are TRBV29-1 and TRBJ2-3; D remains unclear. Trimming removed 4 bases from V and 2 bases from J, with 10 bases in between. CDR1 and CDR2 (germline): SQVTM, ANQGSEA. The CDR3 has 13 amino acids.

The table lists this clonotype with a few counts. The chain is built from TRBV10-3 and TRBJ2-7; perhaps D is TRBD1 or TRBD2 (6 bases each). The CDR3 is 15 residues long. In germline, CDR1 is ENHRY, CDR2 SYGVKD. V lost 4 bases, J lost 0 bases, and 13 bases lay in between. The DNA of the CDR3 is TGTGCCATCAGTGGAACGGGGGACACCTCCTACGAGCAGTACTTC. Its translation: CAISGTGDTSYEQYF.

This clonotype showed up just a few times. This chain connects TRBV6-6 to TRBJ2-3; D not certain. Deletions cut 8 bases from V and 6 bases from J, with 15 bases between. The CDR3 runs to 13 residues. Germline CDR1 is MNHNY and CDR2 is SVGAGI (reference sequence). The CDR3 loop reads CASLPIVSDTQYF. Written as DNA, the CDR3 is TGTGCCAGCCTCCCCATAGTGAGTGATACGCAGTATTTT.

This chain links TRBV7-3 with TRBJ2-7; 14 bases line up with TRBD2. Losses at the gene ends were 2 bases for V and 2 bases for J; bases not matched to a gene: 5. The germline V gene encodes CDR1 SGHTA and CDR2 FQGTGA. This CDR3 contains 17 residues. The DNA of the CDR3 is TGTGCCAGCAGCTTATCAGGACTAGCGGGAGGAACCTACGAGCAGTACTTC. This codes for CASSLSGLAGGTYEQYF.

The table lists this clonotype with a few counts. V gene TRBV29-1 combines with J gene TRBJ1-2, with TRBD1 as a possible D gene (5 bases). Germline CDR1 and CDR2: SQVTM and ANQGSEA. The CDR3 is made up of 12 amino acids. V lost 8 bases and J 2 bases, leaving 12 bases between the germline ends. The CDR3 loop reads CSFSGGNYGYTF. The CDR3 region has the DNA TGCAGCTTTTCTGGGGGGAACTATGGCTACACCTTC.

The V call is TRBV12-3 or TRBV12-4, the J call TRBJ2-7; no definite D call. CDR3 length: 14 amino acids. Trimming pared 0 bases from V and 3 bases from J, leaving 9 bases between. CDR3 sequence: CASSLANSFYEQYF. CDR3 DNA sequence: TGTGCCAGCAGTTTAGCGAACAGCTTCTACGAGCAGTACTTC.

V is TRBV3-1 and J is TRBJ2-7; TRBD2 matches 7 bases. Unmatched junction bases numbered 7, after V lost 0 bases and J lost 5 bases. The CDR3 has 15 residues. Germline assignment: CDR1 LGHDT and CDR2 YNNKEL (reference sequence). CDR3 coding DNA: TGTGCCAGCAGCCAAGAGGGGGGAGGGGCAGACGAGCAGTACTTC. Translation: CASSQEGGGADEQYF.

This clonotype was seen more than once but under ten times. The rearrangement links TRBV7-8 to TRBJ2-3, with D hard to call. Deletions cut 5 bases from V and 2 bases from J, with 11 bases between. Per germline, CDR1 SGHVS and CDR2 FQNEAQ. The length of the CDR3 is 14 residues. The CDR3 sequence is CASSRRISTDTQYF. The DNA of the CDR3 is TGTGCCAGCAGCCGCAGAATCTCCACAGATACGCAGTATTTT.

The rearrangement uses TRBV12-3 or TRBV12-4 and TRBJ1-5; D is unresolved. There are 13 residues in the CDR3. Trimming removed 6 bases at V and 1 base at J, with 7 bases between. The CDR3 region is CASRFDSNQPQHF. In nucleotides, the CDR3 is TGTGCCAGCAGGTTCGACAGCAATCAGCCCCAGCATTTT.

V is TRBV11-2 and J is TRBJ1-2, with D tentatively TRBD1 (5 bases). Trimming removed 0 bases at V and 7 bases at J, with 18 bases between. CDR1 is SGHAT and CDR2 is FQNNGV in the germline V gene. This CDR3 is 16 amino acids long. CDR3: CASSLEGVGQGTGYTF. The CDR3 nucleotides are TGTGCCAGCAGCTTAGAAGGGGTCGGGCAGGGAACTGGCTACACCTTC.